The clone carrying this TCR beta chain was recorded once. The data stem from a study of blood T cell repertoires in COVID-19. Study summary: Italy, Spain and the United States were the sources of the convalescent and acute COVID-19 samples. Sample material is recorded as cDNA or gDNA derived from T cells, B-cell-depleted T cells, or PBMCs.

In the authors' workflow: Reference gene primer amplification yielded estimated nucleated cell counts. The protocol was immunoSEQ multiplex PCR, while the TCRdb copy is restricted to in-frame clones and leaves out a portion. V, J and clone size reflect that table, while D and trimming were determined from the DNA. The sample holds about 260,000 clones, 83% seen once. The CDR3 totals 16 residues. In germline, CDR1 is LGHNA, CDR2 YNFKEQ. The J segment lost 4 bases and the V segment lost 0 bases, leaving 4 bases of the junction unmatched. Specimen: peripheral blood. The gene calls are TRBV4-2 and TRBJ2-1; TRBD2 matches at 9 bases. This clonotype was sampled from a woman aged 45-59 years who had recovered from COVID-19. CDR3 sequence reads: CASSQDWSGGYNEQFF. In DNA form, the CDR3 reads TGTGCCAGCAGCCAAGATTGGAGCGGGGGGTACAATGAGCAGTTCTTC.